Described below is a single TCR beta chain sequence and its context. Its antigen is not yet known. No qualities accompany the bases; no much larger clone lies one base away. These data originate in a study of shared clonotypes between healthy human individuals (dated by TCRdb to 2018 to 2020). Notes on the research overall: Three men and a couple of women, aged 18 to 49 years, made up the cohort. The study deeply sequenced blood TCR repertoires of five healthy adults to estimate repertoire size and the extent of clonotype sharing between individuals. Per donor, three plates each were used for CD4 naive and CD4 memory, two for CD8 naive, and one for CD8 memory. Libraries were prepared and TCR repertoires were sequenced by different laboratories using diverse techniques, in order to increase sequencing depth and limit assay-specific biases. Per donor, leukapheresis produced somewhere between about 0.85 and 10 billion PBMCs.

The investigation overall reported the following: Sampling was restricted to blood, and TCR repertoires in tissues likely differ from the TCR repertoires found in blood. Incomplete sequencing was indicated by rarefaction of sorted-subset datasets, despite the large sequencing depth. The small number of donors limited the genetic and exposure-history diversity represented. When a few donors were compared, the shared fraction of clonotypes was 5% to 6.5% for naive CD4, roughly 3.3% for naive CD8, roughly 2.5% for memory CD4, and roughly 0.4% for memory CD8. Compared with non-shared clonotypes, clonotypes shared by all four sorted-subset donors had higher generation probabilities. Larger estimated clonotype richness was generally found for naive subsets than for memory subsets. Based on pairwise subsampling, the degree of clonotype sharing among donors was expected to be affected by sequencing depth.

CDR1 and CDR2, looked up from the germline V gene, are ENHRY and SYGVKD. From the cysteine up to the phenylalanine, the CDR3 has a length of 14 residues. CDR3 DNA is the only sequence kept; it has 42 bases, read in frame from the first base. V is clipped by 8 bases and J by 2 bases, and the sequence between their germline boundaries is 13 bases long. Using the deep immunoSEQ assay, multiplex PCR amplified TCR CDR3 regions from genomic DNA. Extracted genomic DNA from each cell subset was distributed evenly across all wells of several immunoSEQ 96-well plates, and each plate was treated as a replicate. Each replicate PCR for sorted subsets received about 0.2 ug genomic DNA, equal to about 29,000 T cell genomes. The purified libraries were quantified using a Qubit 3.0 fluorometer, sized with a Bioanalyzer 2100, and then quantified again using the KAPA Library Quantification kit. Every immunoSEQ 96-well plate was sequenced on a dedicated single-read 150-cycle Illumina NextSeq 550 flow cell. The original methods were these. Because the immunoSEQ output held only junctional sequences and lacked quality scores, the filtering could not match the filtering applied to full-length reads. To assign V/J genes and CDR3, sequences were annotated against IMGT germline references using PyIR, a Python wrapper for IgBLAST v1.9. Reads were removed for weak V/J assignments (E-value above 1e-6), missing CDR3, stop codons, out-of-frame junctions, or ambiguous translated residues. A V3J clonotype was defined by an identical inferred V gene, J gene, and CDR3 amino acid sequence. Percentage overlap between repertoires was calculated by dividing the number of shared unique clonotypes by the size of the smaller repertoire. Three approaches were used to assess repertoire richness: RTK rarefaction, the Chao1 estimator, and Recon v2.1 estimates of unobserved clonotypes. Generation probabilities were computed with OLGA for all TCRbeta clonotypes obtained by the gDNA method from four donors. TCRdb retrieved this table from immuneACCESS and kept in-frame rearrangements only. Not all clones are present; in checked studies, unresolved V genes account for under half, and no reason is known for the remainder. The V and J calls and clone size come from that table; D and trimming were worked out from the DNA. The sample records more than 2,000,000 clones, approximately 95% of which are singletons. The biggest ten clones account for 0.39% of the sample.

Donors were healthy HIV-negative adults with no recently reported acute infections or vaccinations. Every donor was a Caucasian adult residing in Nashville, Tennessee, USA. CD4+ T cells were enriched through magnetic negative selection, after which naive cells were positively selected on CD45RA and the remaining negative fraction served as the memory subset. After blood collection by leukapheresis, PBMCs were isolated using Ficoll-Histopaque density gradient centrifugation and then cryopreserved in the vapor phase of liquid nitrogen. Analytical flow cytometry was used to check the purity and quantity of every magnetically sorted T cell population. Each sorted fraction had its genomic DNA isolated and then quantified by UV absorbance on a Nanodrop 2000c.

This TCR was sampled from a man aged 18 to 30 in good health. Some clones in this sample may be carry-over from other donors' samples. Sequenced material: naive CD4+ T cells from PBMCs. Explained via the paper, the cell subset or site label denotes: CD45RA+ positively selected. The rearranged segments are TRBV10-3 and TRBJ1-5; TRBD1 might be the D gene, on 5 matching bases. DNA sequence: TGTGCCATCGGGACTGAGGATGGCAATCAGCCCCAGCATTTT. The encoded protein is CAIGTEDGNQPQHF.